This T cell receptor beta chain comes out of a study of tissue T cells after allogeneic stem cell transplantation. Notes on the study in general: Limitations included a small, clinically heterogeneous cohort and limited sampling depth. Some tissue clones might be persisting host cells; their alloreactivity or antigen specificity was not determined. TCR repertoires tracked anatomic similarity, regardless of disease or transplant status.

The repertoire was sequenced with immunoSEQ multiplex PCR; TCRdb's copy has only in-frame clones and lacks some. The sample carries approximately 50,000 clones, approximately 70% recorded once. The germline gives CDR1 SNHLY, CDR2 FYNGKV (reference sequence). The V and J ends lost 2 bases and 1 base respectively, with 5 bases between them. This CDR3 region has 13 residues. A note on this clone: What it recognizes is unknown. Gene names denote mouse genes. The sequence runs out 1 residue before the end of the CDR3; the remainder is reconstructed from the germline J gene.

Source material: sorted cells pooled from one or two spleens. This clonotype originated in a pool of C57BL/6 mice in good health. J is TRBJ1-1 and V is TRBV3; no clear D gene. The chain's CDR3 is CASSLLGNTEVFF. The CDR3 DNA, read in part, is TGTGCCAGCAGCTTATTGGGAAACACAGAAGTCTTC.